The 23 T cell receptor beta chains reported below all come from one sample, sequenced in a study of T cell repertoires in cytomegalovirus infection. MiXCR, run by TCRdb on the reads, gives a single entry per CDR3 protein. The sample records a few hundred thousand distinct CDR3 sequences, 25% to 30% being singletons. For these TCRs, the target antigens are not known. The material sequenced was cultured PBMCs, taken from culture after CMV antigen stimulation. The receptors were sampled from a human donor in good health (CMV status not recorded). Some clones in this sample may be carry-over from other donors' samples.

This clonotype was seen only a few times. CDR3 sequence: CASSLSSVPKNIQYF. Here the CDR3 DNA reads TGTGCCAGCAGTTTGAGTAGCGTACCCAAAAACATTCAGTACTTC. V is TRBV28 and J is TRBJ2-4; a possible D gene is TRBD2 (5 bases). The V and J ends lost 3 bases and 2 bases respectively, with 11 bases between them. The CDR3 is 15 residues long. Germline V gene data show CDR1 as MDHEN and CDR2 as SYDVKM.

This chain links TRBV4-1 with TRBJ2-1, with a tentative D call TRBD2 (7 bases). This CDR3 comprises 16 residues. Looked up from germline, CDR1 is MGHRA and CDR2 is YSYEKL. Trimming stripped 5 bases from V and 1 base from J, with 15 bases between. The CDR3: CASSRGGMESYNEQFF. CDR3 nucleotides: TGCGCCAGCAGCAGGGGGGGGATGGAATCCTACAATGAGCAGTTCTTC.

This clonotype was counted a few times. V and J are TRBV29-1 and TRBJ2-1, with a tentative D call TRBD1 (6 bases). This CDR3 spans 16 amino acids. The ends were cut back, 0 bases at V and 4 bases at J, with 16 bases in the middle. Germline assignment: CDR1 SQVTM and CDR2 ANQGSEA. CDR3 DNA sequence: TGCAGCGTTGAAGATGATAAGGACAGCTCATACAATGAGCAGTTCTTC. Protein: CSVEDDKDSSYNEQFF.

The chain recombines TRBV7-6 with TRBJ1-1, with TRBD1 identical over 8 bases. V lost 5 bases, J lost 0 bases, and 8 bases stayed unmatched. The CDR3 runs to 16 residues. Germline CDR1 SGHVS, CDR2 FNYEAQ. In nucleotides, the CDR3 is TGTGCCAGCAGCCTCGGGACAGGCAACATGAACACTGAAGCTTTCTTT. This codes for CASSLGTGNMNTEAFF.

This clonotype was seen ten or more times. This chain connects TRBV19 to TRBJ2-1; 16 nucleotides line up with TRBD2. This CDR3 has 16 amino acids. J gave up 9 bases and V 9 bases, and 11 bases lay outside the gene matches. The germline gives CDR1 LNHDA, CDR2 SQIVND (reference sequence). CDR3 DNA sequence: TGTGCCAGCCCGGGACTAGCGGGAGGGATGGCGTGTGAGCAGTTCTTC. This translates into CASPGLAGGMACEQFF.

This clonotype was seen a few times. The chain carries TRBV7-2 and TRBJ2-7; D is unclear. This CDR3 contains 16 residues. The germline V and J ends were trimmed by 4 bases and 5 bases, with 21 bases remaining between them. CDR1 and CDR2 from the germline V gene are SGHTA and FQGNSA. The CDR3 bases are TGTGCCAGCAGCTCCGAATCCCGTGTCCGTTTCCACGAGCAGTACTTC. It encodes CASSSESRVRFHEQYF.

This clonotype was recorded many times. The V gene is TRBV6-6, the J gene TRBJ2-5; D is ambiguous. The germline CDR1 and CDR2 sequences are MNHNY and SVGAGI (reference sequence). The CDR3 loop spans 12 amino acids. With 1 base removed from V and 5 bases from J, the gap between germline ends came to 5 bases. CDR3 bases: TGTGCCAGCAGTTACTTTGTGGAGACCCAGTACTTC. This encodes CASSYFVETQYF.

The rearrangement uses TRBV7-3 and TRBJ1-1, with D unclear. The ends were cut back, 10 bases at V and 5 bases at J, with 8 bases in the middle. Per germline, CDR1 SGHTA and CDR2 FQGTGA. The CDR3 is 10 residues long. The CDR3, as DNA: TGTGCCATGCTATATACTGAAGCTTTCTTT. Its translation is CAMLYTEAFF.

Of note for this clonotype: Relative to the germline gene, one junction end is altered; a read error may explain this. This chain joins TRBV18 and TRBJ1-1, with 12 bases fitting TRBD1. This CDR3 comprises 17 residues. In germline, CDR1 is KGHSH, CDR2 LQKENI. The CDR3 region has the DNA TGTGCCAGCTCACCAAAGGGACAGGGGGCGTGGAACGCTGAAGCTTTCTTT. Translation gives CASSPKGQGAWNAEAFF.

CDR3 nucleotide sequence: TGTGCCAGCAGTCAGCAGGACAGGTCAGGCTACACCTTC. As protein: CASSQQDRSGYTF. V is TRBV6-6 and J is TRBJ1-2, with 7 bases aligning to TRBD1. The V gene end was trimmed by 5 bases and the J gene end by 8 bases; junction bases not matched to a gene: 8. The CDR3 runs to 13 residues. Germline loops: CDR1 MNHNY, CDR2 SVGAGI (reference sequence).

This clonotype was recorded once. The CDR3 bases are TGTGCCATCCTTGTTCAGATTACCTACGAGCAGTACTTC. Its protein product is CAILVQITYEQYF. The chain joins TRBV10-3 to TRBJ2-7; D call uncertain. Looked up from germline, CDR1 is ENHRY and CDR2 is SYGVKD. V lost 8 bases, J lost 2 bases, and 13 bases lay in between. The CDR3 totals 13 residues.

The genes are TRBV20-1 and TRBJ2-5, with 10 bases lining up with TRBD2. CDR3 length: 14 residues. The V gene's germline CDR1 is DFQATT and CDR2 SNEGSKA (reference sequence). Trimming at V came to 2 bases and at J to 5 bases, leaving 5 bases not matched to a gene. DNA for the CDR3: TGCAGTGCTAGATTACTAGCGGGGTCGGAGACCCAGTACTTC. Protein product: CSARLLAGSETQYF.

V and J are TRBV7-9 and TRBJ1-5; 9 nucleotides agree with TRBD1. The J segment lost 11 bases and the V segment lost 5 bases, leaving 7 bases of the junction unmatched. The CDR3 extends over 13 amino acids. Germline CDR1 SEHNR, CDR2 FQNEAQ (reference sequence). CDR3: CASSRTGDRAQHF. The CDR3 bases are TGTGCCAGCAGCCGGACAGGGGATAGAGCCCAGCATTTT.

This clonotype was found many times. The gene calls are TRBV19 and TRBJ1-3; the match to TRBD1 covers 8 bases. This CDR3 region has 15 residues. Germline V CDR1 and CDR2: LNHDA, SQIVND (reference sequence). The trim removed 7 bases at V and 4 bases at J, leaving 9 bases unmatched. The CDR3: CASISQGAPGNTIYF. The CDR3 region has the DNA TGTGCCAGTATCAGCCAGGGGGCGCCCGGAAACACCATATATTTT. The full variable domain, with the rest looked up from reference TRBV19 and TRBJ1-3, is DGGITQSPKYLFRKEGQNVTLSCEQNLNHDAMYWYRQDPGQGLRLIYYSQIVNDFQKGDIAEGYSVSREKKESFPLTVTSAQKNPTAFYLCASISQGAPGNTIYFGEGSWLTVV.

This clonotype was seen only once. This chain links TRBV18 with TRBJ2-3, with D hard to call. Trimming cost V 6 bases and J 4 bases, with 11 bases left between them. Germline lookup yields CDR1 KGHSH and CDR2 LQKENI. This CDR3 is built from 13 residues. The CDR3: CASSPLRADTQYF. The CDR3 DNA reads TGTGCCAGCTCCCCCCTAAGGGCAGATACGCAGTATTTT.

This clonotype was found many times. This rearrangement joins TRBV20-1 to TRBJ1-1; D not resolved. Per the germline V gene, CDR1 is DFQATT and CDR2 is SNEGSKA (reference sequence). Trimming stripped 2 bases from V and 6 bases from J, with 13 bases between. This CDR3 comprises 13 residues. CDR3 DNA sequence: TGCAGTGCTAGATTTACATCTTATGCTGAAGCTTTCTTT. Its translation: CSARFTSYAEAFF.

The chain carries TRBV7-2 and TRBJ1-2; a possible D gene is TRBD1 (5 bases). Germline loops: CDR1 SGHTA, CDR2 FQGNSA. The CDR3 loop spans 15 amino acids. Trimming shortened V by 5 bases and J by 0 bases, and 13 bases separated the two germline ends. CDR3 sequence: CASSPTGPANYGYTF. DNA for the CDR3: TGTGCCAGCAGCCCAACGGGGCCAGCTAACTATGGCTACACCTTC.

J is TRBJ2-7 and V is TRBV6-1; 7 positions agree with TRBD1. Germline V lookup: CDR1 MNHNS, CDR2 SASEGT. This CDR3 has 15 amino acids. V lost 4 bases and J lost 0; bases outside the gene matches: 6. CDR3 amino acids: CASSARDRPSYEQYF. Written as DNA, the CDR3 is TGTGCCAGCAGTGCCCGGGACAGACCCTCCTACGAGCAGTACTTC.

This clonotype turned up a few times. The gene calls are TRBV7-9 and TRBJ2-7; 9 bases match TRBD1. Per germline, CDR1 SEHNR and CDR2 FQNEAQ (reference sequence). V trimming: 4 bases; J trimming: 2 bases; junction bases outside the gene matches: 6. This CDR3 has 15 amino acids. CDR3 nucleotides: TGTGCCAGCAGCTGGGGGGACAGGGCGGCCTACGAGCAGTACTTC. It translates to CASSWGDRAAYEQYF.

In this sample, this clonotype turned up a few times. J is TRBJ2-1 and V is TRBV6-1; the match to TRBD1 covers 7 bases. Germline V gene lookup returns CDR1 MNHNS and CDR2 SASEGT. This CDR3 is built from 14 residues. The trim removed 2 bases at V and 6 bases at J, leaving 4 bases unmatched. CDR3 bases: TGTGCCAGCAGTGAACTGGGGACAGCCAATGAGCAGTTCTTC. As protein: CASSELGTANEQFF.

This clonotype has more than one count but fewer than ten. V is TRBV12-3 or TRBV12-4 and J is TRBJ1-2; perhaps TRBD1 as D (6 bases). The V gene lost 4 bases and the J gene lost 8 bases, with 17 bases spanning the gap. The CDR3 is 14 residues long. The CDR3: CASSSRSTGRGYTF. The CDR3 nucleotides read TGTGCCAGCAGTTCCCGCTCAACAGGGAGAGGCTACACCTTC.

This clonotype was recorded many times. The chain joins TRBV7-6 to TRBJ1-1; perhaps TRBD1 as D (6 bases). Germline V gene sequence: CDR1 SGHVS, CDR2 FNYEAQ. CDR3 length: 12 amino acids. The V end was cut by 5 bases, the J end by 10 bases, with 14 bases between. This CDR3 reads CASSPRGAGAFF. The DNA for the CDR3 is TGTGCCAGCAGCCCCCGGGGGGCAGGAGCTTTCTTT.

The V call is TRBV20-1, the J call TRBJ1-1, with D perhaps matching TRBD1 (5 bases). This CDR3 comprises 15 residues. Germline CDR1 DFQATT, CDR2 SNEGSKA (reference sequence). With 3 bases removed from V and 0 bases from J, the gap between germline ends came to 14 bases. CDR3 DNA sequence: TGCAGTGCTAGCACAGGCCTACCGTTGAACACTGAAGCTTTCTTT. Translated: CSASTGLPLNTEAFF.